These T cell receptor beta chains were read from a single sample in a study of T-cell reconstitution after alpha-beta-depleted transplantation in children. TCRdb fed the PCR reads into MiXCR, producing one record per CDR3 protein. The sample holds 350,000 to 450,000 distinct CDR3 sequences, approximately 20% seen once. This specimen was PBMCs from the stem cell graft donor, taken from the stem cell graft. The receptors stem from a human donor who donated a stem cell graft to a child with acute myeloid leukemia. Each CDR3 is given with its conserved first and last residue. The order of the fields is clone size, V gene, J gene, D gene, CDR3 DNA, CDR3 protein. The D gene is left open where the match is weak. Size values are once, few and many counts, or a class for expanded clones, and some rows have none.

NA	TRBV7-2	TRBJ1-5	NA	TGTGCCAGCAGCTCAGGGGTGGGTCAGCCCCAGCATTTT	CASSSGVGQPQHF
NA	TRBV12-3/TRBV12-4	TRBJ1-3	TRBD1	TGTGCCAGCAGTTTTCTCCCGGGACAGGTCTTATCTGGAAACACCATATATTTT	CASSFLPGQVLSGNTIYF
many	TRBV12-3/TRBV12-4	TRBJ2-2	NA	TGTGCCAGCAGTCCACTCTTAGCCTCGGCCGGGGAGCTGTTTTTT	CASSPLLASAGELFF
few	TRBV10-2	TRBJ2-7	NA	TGCGCCAGCAGTGGAGGTAGCTGGCCGGTCGAGCAGTACTTC	CASSGGSWPVEQYF
few	TRBV20-1	TRBJ2-7	TRBD1	TGCAGTGCCGAACCCGGGACAGGGATCTCCGAGCAGTACTTC	CSAEPGTGISEQYF
NA	TRBV5-1	TRBJ2-5	NA	TGCGCCAGCAGTTTAGAATCGGGACCCCGTCCAGAGACCCAGTACTTC	CASSLESGPRPETQYF
NA	TRBV6-5	TRBJ2-7	NA	TGTGCCAGCAGTTCGGGGACGGCATCCTACGAGCAGTACTTC	CASSSGTASYEQYF
few	TRBV12-3/TRBV12-4	TRBJ1-5	NA	TGTGCCAGCAGTTTACGGGGCCAGCCCCAGCATTTT	CASSLRGQPQHF
few	TRBV7-6	TRBJ2-3	TRBD2	TGTGCCAGCAGCTTAGAAGTTAGCGGGAGGGGCACAGATACGCAGTATTTT	CASSLEVSGRGTDTQYF
few	TRBV28	TRBJ2-7	TRBD1	TGTGCCAGCAGTTTACAGGACAGGGCCTCCTACGAGCAGTACTTC	CASSLQDRASYEQYF
few	TRBV5-6	TRBJ2-7	TRBD2	TGTGCCAGCAGCTTTGGAGGACTAGCGACTTACGAGCAGTACTTC	CASSFGGLATYEQYF
few	TRBV20-1	TRBJ2-2	NA	TGCAGTGCTACCCCATTAGGCACCGGGGAGCTGTTTTTT	CSATPLGTGELFF
few	TRBV5-1	TRBJ2-7	NA	TGCGCCAGCAGCTTGTATATTGCCTACGAGCAGTACTTC	CASSLYIAYEQYF
NA	TRBV19	TRBJ2-7	TRBD2	TGTGCCAGTAGTATGATACTATCAAGGACTAGAGGCTCCTACGAGCAGTACTTC	CASSMILSRTRGSYEQYF
many	TRBV29-1	TRBJ2-4	NA	TGCAGCGTTGGACAAGCCAAAAACATTCAGTACTTC	CSVGQAKNIQYF
few	TRBV6-1	TRBJ2-1	TRBD2	TGTGCCAGCAGCCCTGGGACTAGCGGGAGCTGGAAGTTCTTC	CASSPGTSGSWKFF
NA	TRBV6-1	TRBJ2-1	NA	TGTGCCAGCAGGGACGTTGGGACGGGCAATGAGCAGTTCTTC	CASRDVGTGNEQFF
many	TRBV28	TRBJ2-7	NA	TGTGCCAGCAGTCATCGGCGGTCCCTCTCCTACGAGCAGTACTTC	CASSHRRSLSYEQYF
many	TRBV12-3/TRBV12-4	TRBJ1-2	NA	TGTGCCAGCACTGTCCTGGGGTATGGCTACACCTTC	CASTVLGYGYTF
NA	TRBV20-1	TRBJ1-5	NA	TGCAGTGTTATAACCGCCGCGGGTTTCGGCAATCAGCCCCAGCATTTT	CSVITAAGFGNQPQHF
few	TRBV10-3	TRBJ2-5	TRBD2	TGTGCCATCAGTGAGAAAGAGTTGGCTAGCGGGAGCCAAGAGACCCAGTACTTC	CAISEKELASGSQETQYF
NA	TRBV10-3	TRBJ2-7	TRBD2	TGTGCCATCAGTGAGGGACTAGCGGGATCCTACGAGCAGTACTTC	CAISEGLAGSYEQYF
many	TRBV29-1	TRBJ1-1	NA	TGCAGCGTTGAGTCTGGGGGTGGGACTGAAGCTTTCTTT	CSVESGGGTEAFF
NA	TRBV7-3	TRBJ2-7	NA	TGTGCCAGCAGCCCACTCCCACAGGGTAAGGACGAGCAGTACTTC	CASSPLPQGKDEQYF
NA	TRBV13	TRBJ2-7	NA	TGTGCCAGCAGCCCCACTAGGACGGGCGAGCAGTACTTC	CASSPTRTGEQYF
NA	TRBV3-1	TRBJ1-5	TRBD1	TGTGCCAGCAGGGGGACAGGGCACAATCAGCCCCAGCATTTT	CASRGTGHNQPQHF
few	TRBV4-3	TRBJ2-1	TRBD1	TGCGCCAGCAGCCAAAACATACCCGGGACAGGGTTTTTCAATGAGCAGTTCTTC	CASSQNIPGTGFFNEQFF
NA	TRBV11-3	TRBJ2-7	NA	TGTGCCAGCAGCTTCACAAGGGACGAGCAGTACTTC	CASSFTRDEQYF
NA	TRBV20-1	TRBJ2-7	NA	TGCAGTGCTCGCGGACTAAACTACGAGCAGTACTTC	CSARGLNYEQYF
NA	TRBV4-2	TRBJ2-2	TRBD2	TGTGCCAGCAGCCCAATCATTCTAGCGGGAGTCGCCGGGGAGCTGTTTTTT	CASSPIILAGVAGELFF
NA	TRBV7-9	TRBJ1-5	TRBD1	TGTGCCAGCAGCCCAGGGACAGGGGTCTATAGCAATCAGCCCCAGCATTTT	CASSPGTGVYSNQPQHF
few	TRBV12-3/TRBV12-4	TRBJ2-7	TRBD2	TGTGCCAGCAGTCCGCTAGCGGGAGGGTGGGAGCAGTACTTC	CASSPLAGGWEQYF
NA	TRBV28	TRBJ2-3	TRBD2	TGTGCCAGCAGTTTAATCGGGAGGACAGATACGCAGTATTTT	CASSLIGRTDTQYF
NA	TRBV27	TRBJ1-6	NA	TGTGCCAGCAAACAACAGGGACCGGGGGTCTCTAATTCACCCCTCCACTTT	CASKQQGPGVSNSPLHF
many	TRBV29-1	TRBJ2-3	NA	TGCAGCGTTGAAGGCAGGGAGGCAGATACGCAGTATTTT	CSVEGREADTQYF
many	TRBV12-3/TRBV12-4	TRBJ2-1	NA	TGTGCCAGCAGTTTAGGGCTAGGTGAGATTAGTGAGCAGTTCTTC	CASSLGLGEISEQFF
few	TRBV29-1	TRBJ2-7	NA	TGCAGCGTCGCCGGGACGGCCGCCCGGGAGCAGTACTTC	CSVAGTAAREQYF
few	TRBV7-9	TRBJ2-7	NA	TGTGCCAGCAGCCCGATGCGGGGCCGATACGAGCAGTACTTC	CASSPMRGRYEQYF
few	TRBV10-3	TRBJ2-7	NA	TGTGCCATCAGCGGGTCGCCCCCAGGTCTGTACTTC	CAISGSPPGLYF
few	TRBV2	TRBJ2-1	NA	TGTGCCAGCATACTAACGAGAAGCTCCTGCAATGAGCAGTTCTTC	CASILTRSSCNEQFF
NA	TRBV7-9	TRBJ2-7	TRBD2	TGTGCCAGCAGCTTACCCGGGGGGGAGGTCTACGAGCAGTACTTC	CASSLPGGEVYEQYF
NA	TRBV20-1	TRBJ2-1	TRBD2	TGCAGTGCTAGACCCAAGCTGGGATCGGCTAGCGGCTACAATGAGCAGTTCTTC	CSARPKLGSASGYNEQFF
NA	TRBV3-1	TRBJ2-1	NA	TGTGCCAGCAGCCCCTACGTTCCTGAAAATTTGGGGGAGCAGTTCTTC	CASSPYVPENLGEQFF
few	TRBV6-5	TRBJ1-2	NA	TGTGCCAGCAGTCCTGGGACCGGTGGCTACACCTTC	CASSPGTGGYTF
few	TRBV6-5	TRBJ2-5	NA	TGTGCCAGCAGTCCACTCGGGGGAAGCGGACAAGAGACCCAGTACTTC	CASSPLGGSGQETQYF
many	TRBV10-3	TRBJ1-2	NA	TGTGCCATCAGTGGGGAACAGGAGGGCGCAAACTATGGCTACACCTTC	CAISGEQEGANYGYTF
many	TRBV6-2/TRBV6-3	TRBJ1-1	NA	TGTGCCAGCAGTTATGCGACAGCGAACACTGAAGCTTTCTTT	CASSYATANTEAFF
NA	TRBV24-1	TRBJ2-7	TRBD2	TGTGCCACCAGTGACCCGACTAGCGACTCCTACGAGCAGTACTTC	CATSDPTSDSYEQYF
many	TRBV27	TRBJ2-3	TRBD2	TGTGCCAGCAGTTTCTGGAGTAGCGGGAGAAGAGATACGCAGTATTTT	CASSFWSSGRRDTQYF
NA	TRBV3-1	TRBJ2-1	NA	TGTGCCAGCAGCCAAGGGACACCAGCCCCAAATGAGCAGTTCTTC	CASSQGTPAPNEQFF
many	TRBV20-1	TRBJ2-7	NA	TGCAGTGCTAGAAGGTCGGGTACAGGGCCAAGAAGGAGCTACGAGCAGTACTTC	CSARRSGTGPRRSYEQYF
few	TRBV7-2	TRBJ2-3	TRBD1	TGTGCCAGCAGCTTAGTTGGGACAGGGATGGATACGCAGTATTTT	CASSLVGTGMDTQYF
few	TRBV12-3/TRBV12-4	TRBJ2-5	TRBD2	TGTGCCAGCAGCTGGATGACTAGCGGGAGGGAGGGAGAGACCCAGTACTTC	CASSWMTSGREGETQYF
many	TRBV10-3	TRBJ1-6	TRBD1	TGTGCCATCAGTGACGCCCTCGGAGGGGGCCTTGATTCACCCCTCCACTTT	CAISDALGGGLDSPLHF
NA	TRBV12-3/TRBV12-4	TRBJ2-5	NA	TGTGCCAGCAGTGGGCAGGGAGTAGAGACCCAGTACTTC	CASSGQGVETQYF